The 12 T cell receptor beta chains in this list originate from one sample, sequenced in a study of tumor and adjacent non-tumor tissue in lung cancer. TCRbeta libraries were built with three rounds of nested PCR, modified from ARM-PCR. TCRdb reanalysed the multiplex PCR reads using MiXCR and keeps one entry per CDR3 protein. This table holds 75,000 to 80,000 distinct CDR3 sequences, around 80% found once. This sample's RNA came from whole unsorted tissue. The specimen was lung tumor tissue. The receptor set was obtained from a woman between 50 and 59 years old with non-small cell lung cancer.

As regards this clonotype: The junction departs from the called germline gene at one end, perhaps through a read error. The chain combines TRBV12-3 or TRBV12-4 with TRBJ2-3; D may be TRBD1 (6 bases). This CDR3 contains 15 residues. This CDR3 reads CASGLGTLSTDTQYF. CDR3 coding DNA: TGTGCCAGCGGTTTAGGGACACTAAGCACAGATACGCAGTACTTT.

This clonotype was seen ten or more times. The V and J genes are TRBV28 and TRBJ1-2; D gene uncertain. V shed 1 base and J shed 4 bases, with 1 base lying between them. Germline values: CDR1 MDHEN, CDR2 SYDVKM. This CDR3 is 11 amino acids long. The CDR3 is CASSLSYGYTF. The CDR3 region has the DNA TGTGCCAGCAGTTTATCCTATGGCTACACCTTC.

As regards this clonotype: The conserved closing phenylalanine or tryptophan is absent in this CDR3, likely reflecting a read error. The chain recombines TRBV6-1 with TRBJ1-4; D is perhaps TRBD1 (6 bases). From germline, CDR1 is MNHNS and CDR2 SASEGT. The CDR3 is made up of 16 amino acids. The CDR3: CASSEAPGAGNDKLFL. CDR3 sequence (DNA): TGTGCCAGCAGTGAAGCGCCGGGGGCAGGGAATGACAAACTGTTTCTT.

Many counts were recorded for this clonotype. The gene calls are TRBV5-1 and TRBJ2-7; 15 positions match TRBD2. Germline V gene data show CDR1 as SGHRS and CDR2 as YFSETQ. This CDR3 region has 17 residues. J lost 4 bases, V lost 1 base, and 6 bases had no gene match. The CDR3 is CASSLLGLAGGRYEQYF. The CDR3 bases are TGCGCCAGCAGCTTGTTGGGACTAGCGGGAGGCCGATACGAGCAGTACTTC.

The chain couples TRBV29-1 to TRBJ2-5; D unclear. This CDR3 is 13 amino acids long. Per germline, CDR1 SQVTM and CDR2 ANQGSEA. V shed 7 bases and J shed 1 base, with 13 bases lying between them. CDR3 residues: CSARWPLQETQYF. CDR3 sequence (DNA): TGCAGCGCCAGATGGCCCCTCCAAGAGACCCAGTACTTC.

This clonotype appeared a single time. The junction departs from germline at one end; a sequencing error may be responsible. The chain employs TRBV20-1 and TRBJ1-4; no definite D call. This CDR3 has 14 amino acids. The germline V gene encodes CDR1 DFQATT and CDR2 SNEGSKA (reference sequence). CDR3: CSDRVAGFDEKLFF. DNA of the CDR3: TGCAGTGATAGAGTGGCAGGTTTTGATGAAAAACTGTTTTTT.

With respect to this clonotype: This could be a read error, since a much larger clone is one nucleotide away. The genes are TRBV7-2 and TRBJ2-3; D might be TRBD2 (6 bases). The V gene's germline CDR1 is SGHTA and CDR2 FQGNSA. The CDR3 is made up of 12 amino acids. This CDR3 reads CASSLFGDLQCF. The DNA of the CDR3 is TGTGCCAGCAGCTTATTTGGGGACTTGCAGTGTTTT.

The V call is TRBV4-1, the J call TRBJ2-1, with 9 nucleotides matching TRBD2. Looked up from germline, CDR1 is MGHRA and CDR2 is YSYEKL. This CDR3 comprises 17 residues. V trimming: 0 bases; J trimming: 6 bases; junction bases outside the gene matches: 9. CDR3 loop: CASSQDWISGSTNEQFF. CDR3 nucleotides: TGCGCCAGCAGCCAAGACTGGATTAGCGGGAGTACCAATGAGCAGTTCTTC.

Points on this clonotype: No conserved phenylalanine or tryptophan is present at the end of the CDR3, so a read error is the likely explanation. The chain has TRBV28 and TRBJ2-7, with 7 positions matching TRBD2. The CDR3 has 14 amino acids. Per the germline V gene, CDR1 is MDHEN and CDR2 is SYDVKM. Trimming took 7 bases from V and 0 from J; bases not matched to a gene: 6. The CDR3 is CASTLGGSSYEQYL. The CDR3 DNA reads as TGTGCCAGCACTTTGGGGGGGAGCTCCTACGAGCAGTACCTC.

This chain joins TRBV24-1 and TRBJ2-2, with a possible D match to TRBD2 (6 bases). The CDR3 runs 20 residues. The V and J ends lost 5 bases and 6 bases respectively, with 30 bases between them. Germline V CDR1 and CDR2: KGHDR, SFDVKD. The CDR3 protein is CATSGPANRLVGEVAGELFF. The CDR3 bases are TGTGCCACCAGTGGTCCCGCCAACCGACTAGTGGGAGAGGTCGCCGGGGAGCTGTTTTTT.

This clonotype was picked up a small number of times. A read error may produce the germline difference seen at one junction end. J is TRBJ2-1 and V is TRBV11-2, with 10 bases that match TRBD2. The V gene's germline CDR1 is SGHAT and CDR2 FQNNGV. The CDR3 has 15 residues. CDR3 DNA sequence: TGTCCCAGCAGCTTTATAGCGGGAGGAGACAGTGAGCAGTTCTTT. Residues: CPSSFIAGGDSEQFF.

This clonotype appeared many times. The CDR3 nucleotides read TGTGCCTCAAAGCGGGACCTCACAGATACGCAGTATTTT. It yields the protein CASKRDLTDTQYF. The chain combines TRBV30 with TRBJ2-3, with 7 bases lining up with TRBD2. The J segment lost 2 bases and the V segment lost 7 bases, leaving 6 bases of the junction unmatched. Germline-derived CDR1 and CDR2 are GTSNPN and SVGIG (reference sequence). The CDR3 is 13 residues long.